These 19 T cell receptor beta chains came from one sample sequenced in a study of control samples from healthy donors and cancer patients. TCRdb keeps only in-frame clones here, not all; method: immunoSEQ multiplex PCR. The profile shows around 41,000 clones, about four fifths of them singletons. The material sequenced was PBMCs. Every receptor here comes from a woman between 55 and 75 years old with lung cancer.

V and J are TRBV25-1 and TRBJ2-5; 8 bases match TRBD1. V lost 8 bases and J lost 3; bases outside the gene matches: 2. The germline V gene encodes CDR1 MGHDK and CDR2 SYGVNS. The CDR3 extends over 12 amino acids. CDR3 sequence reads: CASSTGEETQYF. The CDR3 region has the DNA TGTGCCAGCTCGACAGGGGAAGAGACCCAGTACTTC.

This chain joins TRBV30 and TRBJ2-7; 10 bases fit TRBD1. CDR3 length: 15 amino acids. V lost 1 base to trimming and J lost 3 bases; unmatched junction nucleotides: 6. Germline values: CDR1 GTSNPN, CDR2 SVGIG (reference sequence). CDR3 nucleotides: TGTGCCTGGAGTGCCGGCCGGACAGGGGGCTACGAGCAGTACTTC. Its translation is CAWSAGRTGGYEQYF. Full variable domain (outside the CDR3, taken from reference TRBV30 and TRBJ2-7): SQTIHQWPATLVQPVGSPLSLECTVEGTSNPNLYWYRQAAGRGLQLLFYSVGIGQISSEVPQNLSASRPQDRQFILSSKKLLLSDSGFYLCAWSAGRTGGYEQYFGPGTRLTVT.

This chain's CDR3 is CAISEGNQPQHF. The CDR3 coding sequence is TGTGCCATCAGTGAGGGTAATCAGCCCCAGCATTTT. The chain carries TRBV10-3 and TRBJ1-5; D is unclear. The CDR3 extends over 12 amino acids. V lost 2 bases and J 4 bases, leaving 3 bases between the germline ends. The V gene's germline CDR1 is ENHRY and CDR2 SYGVKD.

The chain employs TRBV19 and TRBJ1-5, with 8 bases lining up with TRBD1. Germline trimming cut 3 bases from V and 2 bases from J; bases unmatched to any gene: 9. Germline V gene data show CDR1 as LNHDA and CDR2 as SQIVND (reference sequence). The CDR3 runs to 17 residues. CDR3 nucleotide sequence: TGTGCCAGTAGTATCGGGGCGTCGGGACAGGGCAATCAGCCCCAGCATTTT. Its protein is CASSIGASGQGNQPQHF.

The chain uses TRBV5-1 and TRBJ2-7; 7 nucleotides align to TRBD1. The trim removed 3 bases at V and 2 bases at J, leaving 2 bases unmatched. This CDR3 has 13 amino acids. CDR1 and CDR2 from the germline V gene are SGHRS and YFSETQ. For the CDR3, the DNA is TGCGCCAGCAGCTGGACAGGTCCCTACGAGCAGTACTTC. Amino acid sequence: CASSWTGPYEQYF.

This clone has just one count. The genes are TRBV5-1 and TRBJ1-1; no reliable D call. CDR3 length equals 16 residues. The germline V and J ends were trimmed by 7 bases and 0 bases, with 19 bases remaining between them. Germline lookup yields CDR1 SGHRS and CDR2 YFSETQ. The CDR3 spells CASRPLEGLMNTEAFF. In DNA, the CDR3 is TGCGCCAGCCGCCCCTTGGAGGGATTGATGAACACTGAAGCTTTCTTT.

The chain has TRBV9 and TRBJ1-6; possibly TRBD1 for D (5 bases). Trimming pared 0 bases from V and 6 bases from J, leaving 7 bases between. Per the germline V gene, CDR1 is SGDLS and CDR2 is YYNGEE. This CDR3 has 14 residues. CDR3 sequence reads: CASSVEGVNSPLHF. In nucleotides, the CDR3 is TGTGCCAGCAGCGTAGAAGGGGTTAATTCACCCCTCCACTTT.

The CDR3 nucleotides read TGTGCCAGCAGCCTCCGGGACCAATCCACAGATACGCAGTATTTT. Its protein is CASSLRDQSTDTQYF. The chain employs TRBV3-1 (or the pseudogene TRBV3-2) and TRBJ2-3; D is perhaps TRBD1 or TRBD2 (5 bases each). Germline CDR1 is LGHDT and CDR2 is YNNKEL (reference sequence). This CDR3 has 15 amino acids. Deletions cut 4 bases from V and 2 bases from J, with 13 bases between.

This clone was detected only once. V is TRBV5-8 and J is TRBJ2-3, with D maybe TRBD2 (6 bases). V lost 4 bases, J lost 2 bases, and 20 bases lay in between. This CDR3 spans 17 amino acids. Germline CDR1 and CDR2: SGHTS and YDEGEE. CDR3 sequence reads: CASSNGGNSGHTDTQYF. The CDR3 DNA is TGTGCCAGCAGCAATGGTGGGAATAGCGGTCACACAGATACGCAGTATTTT.

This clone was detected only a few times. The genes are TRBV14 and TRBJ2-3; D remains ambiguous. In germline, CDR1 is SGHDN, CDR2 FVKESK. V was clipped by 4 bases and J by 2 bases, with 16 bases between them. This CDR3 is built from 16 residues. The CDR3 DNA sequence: TGTGCCAGCAGCCGGGCGGCGGTCAGTATCACAGATACGCAGTATTTT. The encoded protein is CASSRAAVSITDTQYF.

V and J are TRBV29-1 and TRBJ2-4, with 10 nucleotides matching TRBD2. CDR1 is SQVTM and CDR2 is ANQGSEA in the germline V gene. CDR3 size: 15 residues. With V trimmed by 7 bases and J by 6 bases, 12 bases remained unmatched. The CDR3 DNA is TGCAGCGCCGAATGGCTAGCGGGAGCTGGAAACATTCAGTACTTC. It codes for CSAEWLAGAGNIQYF.

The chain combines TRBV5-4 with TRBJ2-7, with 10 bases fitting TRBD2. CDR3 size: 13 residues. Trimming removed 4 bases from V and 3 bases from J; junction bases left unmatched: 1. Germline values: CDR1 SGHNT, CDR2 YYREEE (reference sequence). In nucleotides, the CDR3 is TGTGCCAGCAGCCTAGCGGGAGTCTACGAGCAGTACTTC. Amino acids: CASSLAGVYEQYF.

CDR3: CASSFGKDRTGELFF. The CDR3 nucleotides read TGTGCCAGCAGCTTTGGTAAAGATCGTACCGGGGAGCTGTTTTTT. The chain uses TRBV11-2 and TRBJ2-2; D not resolved. V dropped 3 bases and J dropped 5 bases, with 13 bases sitting between them. CDR3 length: 15 amino acids. Germline V gives CDR1 SGHAT, CDR2 FQNNGV.

The CDR3 here is CASSLVSGNYGYTF. CDR3 coding DNA: TGTGCCAGCAGCTTAGTGTCAGGGAACTATGGCTACACCTTC. The chain recombines TRBV11-2 with TRBJ1-2, with a possible D match to TRBD1 (5 bases). The CDR3 covers 14 residues. Germline CDR1 and CDR2: SGHAT and FQNNGV. V was pared by 1 base and J by 2 bases, with 8 bases between. Using reference TRBV11-2 and TRBJ1-2 for the parts outside the CDR3, the full variable domain is EAGVAQSPRYKIIEKRQSVAFWCNPISGHATLYWYQQILGQGPKLLIQFQNNGVVDDSQLPKDRFSAERLKGVDSTLKIQPAKLEDSAVYLCASSLVSGNYGYTFGSGTRLTVV.

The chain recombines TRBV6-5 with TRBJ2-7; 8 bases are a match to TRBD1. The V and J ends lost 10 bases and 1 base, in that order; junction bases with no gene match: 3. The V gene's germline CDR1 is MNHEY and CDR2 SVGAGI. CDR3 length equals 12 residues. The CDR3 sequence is CATRQGSYEQYF. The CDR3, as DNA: TGTGCCACCAGACAGGGGTCCTACGAGCAGTACTTC.

The CDR3 DNA sequence: TGTGCCAGCAGTTCCCTTCCGCTCGGCACCGGGGAGCTGTTTTTT. Its protein product is CASSSLPLGTGELFF. The chain couples TRBV6-6 to TRBJ2-2; D ambiguous. This CDR3 spans 15 amino acids. Germline V gene data show CDR1 as MNHNY and CDR2 as SVGAGI (reference sequence). Trimming took off 4 bases at V and 4 bases at J, with 13 bases between the two ends.

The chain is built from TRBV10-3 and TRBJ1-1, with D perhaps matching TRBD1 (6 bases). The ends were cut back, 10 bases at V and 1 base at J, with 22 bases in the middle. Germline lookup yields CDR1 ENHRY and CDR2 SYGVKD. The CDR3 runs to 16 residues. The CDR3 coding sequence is TGTGCCACCACCCCCGGGCAGGGGAGAGGGAACACTGAAGCTTTCTTT. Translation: CATTPGQGRGNTEAFF.

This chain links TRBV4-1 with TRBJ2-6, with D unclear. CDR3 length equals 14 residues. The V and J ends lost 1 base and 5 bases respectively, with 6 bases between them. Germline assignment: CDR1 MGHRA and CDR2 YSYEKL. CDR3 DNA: TGCGCCAGCAGCCAAGCGGAATGGGCCAACGTCCTGACTTTC. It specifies CASSQAEWANVLTF.

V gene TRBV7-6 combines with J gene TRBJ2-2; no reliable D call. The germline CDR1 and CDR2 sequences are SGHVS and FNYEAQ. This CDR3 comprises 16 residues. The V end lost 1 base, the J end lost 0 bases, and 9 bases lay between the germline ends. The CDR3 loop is CASSLGALANTGELFF. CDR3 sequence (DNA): TGTGCCAGCAGCTTAGGTGCACTCGCGAACACCGGGGAGCTGTTTTTT.